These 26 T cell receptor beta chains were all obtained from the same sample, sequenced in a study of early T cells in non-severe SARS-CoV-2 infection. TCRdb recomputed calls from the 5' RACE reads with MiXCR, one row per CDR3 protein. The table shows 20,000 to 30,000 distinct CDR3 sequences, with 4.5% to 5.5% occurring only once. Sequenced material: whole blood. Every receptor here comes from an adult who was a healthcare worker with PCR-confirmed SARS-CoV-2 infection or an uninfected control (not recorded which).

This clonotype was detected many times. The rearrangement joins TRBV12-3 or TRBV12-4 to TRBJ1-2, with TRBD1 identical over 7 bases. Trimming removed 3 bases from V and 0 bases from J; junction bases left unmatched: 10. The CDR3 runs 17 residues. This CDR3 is CASSFSLGTVSNYGYTF. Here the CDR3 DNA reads TGTGCCAGCAGTTTTAGTCTCGGGACAGTTTCTAACTATGGCTACACCTTC.

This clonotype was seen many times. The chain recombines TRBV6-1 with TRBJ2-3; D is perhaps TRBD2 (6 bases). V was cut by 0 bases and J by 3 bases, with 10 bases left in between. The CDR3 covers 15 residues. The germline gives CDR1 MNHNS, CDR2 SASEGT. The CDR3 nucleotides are TGTGCCAGCAGTGAAGCGTTGGGAGGAACAGATACGCAGTATTTT. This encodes CASSEALGGTDTQYF.

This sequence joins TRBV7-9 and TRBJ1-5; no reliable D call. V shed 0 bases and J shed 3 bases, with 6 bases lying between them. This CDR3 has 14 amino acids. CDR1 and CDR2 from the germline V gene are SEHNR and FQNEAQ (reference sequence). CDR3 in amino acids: CASSLAGNNQPQHF. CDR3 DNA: TGTGCCAGCAGCTTAGCCGGGAACAATCAGCCCCAGCATTTT.

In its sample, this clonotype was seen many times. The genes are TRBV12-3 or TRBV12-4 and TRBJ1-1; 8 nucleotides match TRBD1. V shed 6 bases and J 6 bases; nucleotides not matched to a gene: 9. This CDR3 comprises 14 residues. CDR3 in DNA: TGTGCCAGCAGCCCACGGACAGGGAGCTCTGAAGCTTTCTTT. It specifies CASSPRTGSSEAFF.

The CDR3 sequence is CSPLWDRYNEQFF. CDR3 coding DNA: TGCAGTCCTCTATGGGACAGATACAATGAGCAGTTCTTC. This rearrangement joins TRBV20-1 to TRBJ2-1; 7 bases line up with TRBD1. Trimming at V came to 8 bases and at J to 4 bases, leaving 8 bases not matched to a gene. CDR3 length: 13 amino acids. Germline values: CDR1 DFQATT, CDR2 SNEGSKA (reference sequence).

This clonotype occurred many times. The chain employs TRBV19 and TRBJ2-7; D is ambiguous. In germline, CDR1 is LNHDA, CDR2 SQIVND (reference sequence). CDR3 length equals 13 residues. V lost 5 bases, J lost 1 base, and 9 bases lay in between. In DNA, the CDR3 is TGTGCCAGTAGTGCCGCCAGTTCCTACGAGCAGTACTTC. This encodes CASSAASSYEQYF.

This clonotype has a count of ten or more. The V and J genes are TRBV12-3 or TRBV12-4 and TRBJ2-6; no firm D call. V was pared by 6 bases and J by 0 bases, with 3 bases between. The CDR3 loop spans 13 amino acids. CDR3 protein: CASRASGANVLTF. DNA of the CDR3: TGTGCCAGCAGAGCCTCTGGGGCCAACGTCCTGACTTTC.

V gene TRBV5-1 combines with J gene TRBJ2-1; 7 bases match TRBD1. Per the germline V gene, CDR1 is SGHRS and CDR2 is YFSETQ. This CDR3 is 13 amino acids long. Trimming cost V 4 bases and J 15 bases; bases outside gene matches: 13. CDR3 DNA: TGCGCCAGCAGCCAGGACAGGCATCAGGTTGGGTTCTTC. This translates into CASSQDRHQVGFF.

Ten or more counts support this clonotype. The CDR3 DNA is TGCGCCAGCAGCTTGTCGGTATCCTCTGGCTACACCTTC. It specifies CASSLSVSSGYTF. The chain couples TRBV5-1 to TRBJ1-2; no reliable D call. The CDR3 is 13 residues long. CDR1 and CDR2 from the germline V gene are SGHRS and YFSETQ. The V and J ends lost 1 base and 7 bases respectively, with 11 bases between them.

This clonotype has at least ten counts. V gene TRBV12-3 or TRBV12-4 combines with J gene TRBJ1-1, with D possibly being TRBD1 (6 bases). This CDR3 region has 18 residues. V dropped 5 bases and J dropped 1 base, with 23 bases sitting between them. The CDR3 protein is CASSLPYRVGVKNTEAFF. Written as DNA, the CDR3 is TGTGCCAGCAGTCTACCTTACAGGGTAGGGGTGAAGAACACTGAAGCTTTCTTT.

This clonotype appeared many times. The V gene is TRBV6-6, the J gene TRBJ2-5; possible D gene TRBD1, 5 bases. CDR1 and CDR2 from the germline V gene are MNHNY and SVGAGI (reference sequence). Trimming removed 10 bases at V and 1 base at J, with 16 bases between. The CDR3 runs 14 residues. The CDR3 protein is CATHPRGLQETQYF. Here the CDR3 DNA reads TGTGCCACCCACCCAAGGGGCCTCCAAGAGACCCAGTACTTC.

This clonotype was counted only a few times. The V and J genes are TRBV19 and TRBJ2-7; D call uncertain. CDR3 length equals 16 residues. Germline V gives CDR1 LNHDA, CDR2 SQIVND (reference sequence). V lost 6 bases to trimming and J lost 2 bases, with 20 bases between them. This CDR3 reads CASSTSPGGSAYEQYF. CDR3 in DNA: TGTGCCAGTAGCACCTCCCCCGGCGGCTCAGCCTACGAGCAGTACTTC.

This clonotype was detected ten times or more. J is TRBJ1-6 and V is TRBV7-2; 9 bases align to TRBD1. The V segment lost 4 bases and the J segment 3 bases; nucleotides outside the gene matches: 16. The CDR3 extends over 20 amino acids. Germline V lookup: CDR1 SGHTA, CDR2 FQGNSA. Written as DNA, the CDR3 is TGTGCCAGCAGCTCACCGGGACAGGGCAAGCAAGGGGACTATAATTCACCCCTCCACTTT. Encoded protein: CASSSPGQGKQGDYNSPLHF.

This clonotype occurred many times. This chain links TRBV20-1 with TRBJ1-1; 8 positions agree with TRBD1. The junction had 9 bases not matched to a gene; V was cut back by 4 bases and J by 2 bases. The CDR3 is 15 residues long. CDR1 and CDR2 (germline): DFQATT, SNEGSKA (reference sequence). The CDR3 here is CSAKRSGQVNTEAFF. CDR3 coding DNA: TGCAGTGCTAAACGATCGGGACAGGTAAACACTGAAGCTTTCTTT.

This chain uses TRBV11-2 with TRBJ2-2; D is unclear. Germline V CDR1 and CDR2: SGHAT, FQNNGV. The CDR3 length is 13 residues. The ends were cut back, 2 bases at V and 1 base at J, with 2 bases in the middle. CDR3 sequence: CASSLQNTGELFF. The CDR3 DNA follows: TGTGCCAGCAGCTTACAGAACACCGGGGAGCTGTTTTTT.

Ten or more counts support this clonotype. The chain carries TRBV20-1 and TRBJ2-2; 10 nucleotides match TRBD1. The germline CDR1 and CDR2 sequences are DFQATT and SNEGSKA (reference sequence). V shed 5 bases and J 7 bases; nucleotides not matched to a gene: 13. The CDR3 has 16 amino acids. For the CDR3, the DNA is TGCAGTGCTCGCAACCCCTGGACAGGGGGTAACGGGGAGCTGTTTTTT. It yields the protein CSARNPWTGGNGELFF.

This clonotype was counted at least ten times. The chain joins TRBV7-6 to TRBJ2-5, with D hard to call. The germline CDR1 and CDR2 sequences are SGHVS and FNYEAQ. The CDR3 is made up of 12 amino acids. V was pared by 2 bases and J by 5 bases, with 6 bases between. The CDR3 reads CASSLKKETQYF. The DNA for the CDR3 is TGTGCCAGCAGCTTAAAAAAGGAGACCCAGTACTTC.

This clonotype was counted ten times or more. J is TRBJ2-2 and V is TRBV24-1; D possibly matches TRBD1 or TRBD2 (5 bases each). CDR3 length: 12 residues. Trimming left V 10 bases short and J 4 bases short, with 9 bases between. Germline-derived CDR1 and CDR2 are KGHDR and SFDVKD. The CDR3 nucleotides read TGTGCCACGGGGACGGGCACCGGGGAGCTGTTTTTT. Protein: CATGTGTGELFF.

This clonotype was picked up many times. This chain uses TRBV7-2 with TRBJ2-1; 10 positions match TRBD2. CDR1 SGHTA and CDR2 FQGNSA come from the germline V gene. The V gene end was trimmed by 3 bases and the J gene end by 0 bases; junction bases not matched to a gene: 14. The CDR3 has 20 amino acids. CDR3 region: CASSFPRLAGRGSSYNEQFF. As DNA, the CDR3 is TGTGCCAGCAGCTTCCCCCGACTAGCGGGTAGGGGGAGCTCCTACAATGAGCAGTTCTTC.

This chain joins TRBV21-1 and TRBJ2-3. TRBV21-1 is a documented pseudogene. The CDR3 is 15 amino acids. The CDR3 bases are TGTGCCAGCAGCAAAGTCCGGGCTAGCACAGATACGCAGTATTTT. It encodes CASSKVRASTDTQYF.

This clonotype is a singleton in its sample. The CDR3: CSVEEPAGTEQFF. CDR3 bases: TGCAGCGTTGAAGAACCAGCGGGAACTGAGCAGTTCTTC. The rearrangement uses TRBV29-1 and TRBJ2-1, with 7 bases matching TRBD2. With 0 bases clipped from V and 9 bases from J, the junction kept 5 bases outside the gene matches. There are 13 residues in the CDR3. Germline lookup yields CDR1 SQVTM and CDR2 ANQGSEA.

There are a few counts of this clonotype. CDR3 nucleotide sequence: TGTGCCAGCAGGAGTAGCGGGAGCGGTAACGGGGAGCTGTTTTTT. Translation: CASRSSGSGNGELFF. This chain joins TRBV7-3 and TRBJ2-2; 9 bases agree with TRBD2. This CDR3 is built from 15 residues. The germline CDR1 and CDR2 sequences are SGHTA and FQGTGA. V trimming: 6 bases; J trimming: 7 bases; junction bases outside the gene matches: 9.

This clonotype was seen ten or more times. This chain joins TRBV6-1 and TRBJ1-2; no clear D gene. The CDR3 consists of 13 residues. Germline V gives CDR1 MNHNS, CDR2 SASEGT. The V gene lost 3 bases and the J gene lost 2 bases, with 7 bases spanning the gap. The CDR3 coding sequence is TGTGCCAGCAGTGAGACACAAAACTATGGCTACACCTTC. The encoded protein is CASSETQNYGYTF.

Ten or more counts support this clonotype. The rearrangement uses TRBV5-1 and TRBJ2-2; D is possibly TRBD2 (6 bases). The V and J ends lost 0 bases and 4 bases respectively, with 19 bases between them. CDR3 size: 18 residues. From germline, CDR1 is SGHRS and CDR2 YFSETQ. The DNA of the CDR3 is TGCGCCAGCAGCTTGGCGGGACTCGCTCCACCCTCCACCGGGGAGCTGTTTTTT. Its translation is CASSLAGLAPPSTGELFF.

The CDR3 nucleotides are TGCAGTGCTAGACCCCCGGGCAGGGGGAGAGACACCGGGGAGCTGTTTTTT. It yields the protein CSARPPGRGRDTGELFF. This chain joins TRBV20-1 and TRBJ2-2, with TRBD1 matching over 7 bases. Germline V gene sequence: CDR1 DFQATT, CDR2 SNEGSKA (reference sequence). The CDR3 is made up of 17 amino acids. V gave up 2 bases and J gave up 3 bases; unmatched junction bases: 12.

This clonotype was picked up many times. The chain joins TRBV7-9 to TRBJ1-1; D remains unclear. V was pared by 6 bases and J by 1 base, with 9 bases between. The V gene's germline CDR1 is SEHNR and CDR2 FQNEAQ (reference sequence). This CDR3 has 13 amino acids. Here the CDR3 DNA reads TGTGCCAGCAGAATTGCTGGGAACACTGAAGCTTTCTTT. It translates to CASRIAGNTEAFF.